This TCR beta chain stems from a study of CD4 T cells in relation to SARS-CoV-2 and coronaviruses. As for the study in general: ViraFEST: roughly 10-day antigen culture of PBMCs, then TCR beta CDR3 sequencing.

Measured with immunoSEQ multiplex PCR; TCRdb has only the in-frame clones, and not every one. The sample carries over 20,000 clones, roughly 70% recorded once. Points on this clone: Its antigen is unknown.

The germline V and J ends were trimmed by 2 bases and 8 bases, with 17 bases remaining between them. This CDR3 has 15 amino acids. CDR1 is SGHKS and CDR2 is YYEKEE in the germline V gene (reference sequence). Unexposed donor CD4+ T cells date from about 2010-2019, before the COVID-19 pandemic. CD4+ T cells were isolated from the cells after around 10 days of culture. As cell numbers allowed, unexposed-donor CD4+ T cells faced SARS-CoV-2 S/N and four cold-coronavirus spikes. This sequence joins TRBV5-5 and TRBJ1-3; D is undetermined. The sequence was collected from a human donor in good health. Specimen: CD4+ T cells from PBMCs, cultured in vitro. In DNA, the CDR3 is TGTGCCAGCAGCTTTAGAGCTGGACCATGGTACACCATATATTTT. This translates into CASSFRAGPWYTIYF.